What follows are 10 T cell receptor beta chains derived from one specimen sequenced in a study of shared T cell receptors in the human thymus. Assay: immunoSEQ multiplex PCR; the TCRdb copy retains only in-frame clones and omits some. The sample contains approximately 760,000 clones, approximately 83% of which appear only once. The sample was also reused in another study, on human thymus T cells.

The sequenced material came from thymocytes. The origin of the receptors is a girl under three years old with a congenital heart defect.

This clone appeared once. V and J are TRBV27 and TRBJ1-1; TRBD1 agrees at 7 bases. Germline CDR1 and CDR2: MNHEY and SMNVEV (reference sequence). Losses at the gene ends were 6 bases for V and 0 bases for J; bases not matched to a gene: 16. The CDR3 covers 18 residues. In nucleotides, the CDR3 is TGTGCCAGCAGCTCGACGACGAGGACAGGTGAAATGAACACTGAAGCTTTCTTT. Amino acids: CASSSTTRTGEMNTEAFF.

The V gene is TRBV7-9, the J gene TRBJ2-5; the match to TRBD2 covers 9 bases. V was clipped by 5 bases and J by 3 bases; unmatched bases: 7. Per germline, CDR1 SEHNR and CDR2 FQNEAQ (reference sequence). The CDR3 is 15 amino acids. The CDR3 DNA is TGTGCCAGCAGCCCACGGACTAGCGAGGAAGAGACCCAGTACTTC. It specifies CASSPRTSEEETQYF.

The chain links TRBV6-5 to TRBJ1-1; the match to TRBD1 covers 7 bases. The CDR3 runs to 15 residues. CDR1 is MNHEY and CDR2 is SVGAGI in the germline V gene. V lost 2 bases to trimming and J lost 5 bases; unmatched junction nucleotides: 8. This CDR3 is CASSYLSRGSTEAFF. DNA for the CDR3: TGTGCCAGCAGTTACCTGTCCAGGGGGAGTACTGAAGCTTTCTTT.

This clone was counted only a few times. The V and J genes are TRBV6-1 and TRBJ2-3; 11 nucleotides agree with TRBD2. Trimming removed 3 bases from V and 8 bases from J; junction bases left unmatched: 13. This CDR3 is built from 17 residues. Germline values: CDR1 MNHNS, CDR2 SASEGT. Here the CDR3 reads CASSDQTSGASDPTQYF. The CDR3 nucleotides are TGTGCCAGCAGTGACCAGACTAGCGGGGCCTCTGATCCTACGCAGTATTTT.

This chain joins TRBV18 and TRBJ2-5; TRBD2 matches at 7 bases. Losses at the gene ends were 1 base for V and 1 base for J; bases not matched to a gene: 6. The CDR3 is 16 amino acids. The germline gives CDR1 KGHSH, CDR2 LQKENI. DNA for the CDR3: TGTGCCAGCTCACCACGTCGCGGGGGATTCCAAGAGACCCAGTACTTC. Amino acids: CASSPRRGGFQETQYF.

This chain uses TRBV6-1 with TRBJ2-1; TRBD1 matches at 7 bases. After removal of 6 bases from V and 7 bases from J, the junction contained 12 bases not matched to a gene. The CDR3 sequence is 15 residues long. Germline V CDR1 and CDR2: MNHNS, SASEGT. CDR3 in DNA: TGTGCCAGCAGGATGACCCCAGGGGGTCGGAATGAGCAGTTCTTC. It yields the protein CASRMTPGGRNEQFF.

This clone occurred once. The chain couples TRBV10-2 to TRBJ1-4; 8 nucleotides line up with TRBD1. In germline, CDR1 is WSHSY, CDR2 SAAADI. The junction had 14 bases not matched to a gene; V was cut back by 7 bases and J by 7 bases. The CDR3 runs to 16 residues. The CDR3, as DNA: TGCGCCAGCAAGAAGACAGGGGAGGAGAAAAGTGAAAAACTGTTTTTT. Its translation: CASKKTGEEKSEKLFF.

The chain has TRBV5-6 and TRBJ2-5, with TRBD1 matching 7 bases. With 4 bases clipped from V and 4 bases from J, the junction kept 16 bases outside the gene matches. Germline-derived CDR1 and CDR2 are SGHDT and YYEEEE. This CDR3 comprises 17 residues. The CDR3 coding sequence is TGTGCCAGCAGCCCCAAAGACAGGGTGCGTGAGGGAGAGACCCAGTACTTC. Its protein product is CASSPKDRVREGETQYF.

The V call is TRBV28, the J call TRBJ1-5; D gene uncertain. CDR3 length equals 16 residues. Germline lookup yields CDR1 MDHEN and CDR2 SYDVKM. V was trimmed by 2 bases and J by 4 bases, leaving 15 bases between them. The CDR3, as DNA: TGTGCCAGCAGTTTAGGATCACCGGGATTTAATCAGCCCCAGCATTTT. Amino acid sequence: CASSLGSPGFNQPQHF.

The gene calls are TRBV5-5 and TRBJ1-2; 9 positions agree with TRBD1. Trimming cost V 4 bases and J 6 bases; bases outside gene matches: 7. This CDR3 comprises 14 residues. CDR1 is SGHKS and CDR2 is YYEKEE in the germline V gene (reference sequence). CDR3 in DNA: TGTGCCAGCAGCGTCGGACAGGGGAATCATGGCTACACCTTC. It encodes CASSVGQGNHGYTF.